This is a list of T cell receptor beta chains from one sample in a study of post-analysis software for immune sequencing data. TCRdb analysed the PCR reads with MiXCR anew, one entry per CDR3 protein. The sample holds 650,000 to 900,000 distinct CDR3 sequences; 40% to 55% are singletons and the top ten take over 4.5%. Material: blood. These TCRs come from a girl between 5 and 17 years old with multiple sclerosis. Each CDR3 is given with its conserved first and last residue. D genes are given only for firm matches. Some rows have no size entry. The others give once, few or many, or a class for an expanded clone.

J gene | clone size | D gene | V gene | CDR3 DNA | CDR3 protein
TRBJ2-7 | few | - | TRBV11-2 | TGTGCCAGCAGCGCCGGGACTCTCTACGAGCAGTACTTC | CASSAGTLYEQYF
TRBJ1-2 | - | - | TRBV2 | TGTGCCAGCAGTGAAGGGATCGGGGGCCTGAGGGGCTACACCTTC | CASSEGIGGLRGYTF
TRBJ2-3 | - | TRBD1 | TRBV20-1 | TGCAGTGCTAGCGGGGCAGGGGGCCTTGAGGATACGCAGTATTTT | CSASGAGGLEDTQYF
TRBJ2-3 | - | TRBD2 | TRBV28 | TGTGCCAGCAGTTCAATAGATAGCGGGAGTGGCACAGATACGCAGTATTTT | CASSSIDSGSGTDTQYF
TRBJ2-1 | - | - | TRBV7-6 | TGTGCCAGCAGCCCGCCGATGGGGGTTGAGCAGTTCTTC | CASSPPMGVEQFF
TRBJ1-5 | few | TRBD1 | TRBV3-1 | TGTGCCAGCAGCCAATTCCCGGACAGGGGTGGCAATCAGCCCCAGCATTTT | CASSQFPDRGGNQPQHF
TRBJ1-6 | - | - | TRBV5-1 | TGCGCCAGCAGATCACAGGCCCCTTCTGAGAATTCACCCCTCCACTTT | CASRSQAPSENSPLHF
TRBJ2-1 | - | TRBD2 | TRBV7-9 | TGTGCCAGCAGCTCCCTAGGACTAGCGGGGACGCGTGGGTATGAGCAGTTCTTC | CASSSLGLAGTRGYEQFF
TRBJ2-7 | - | - | TRBV12-3/TRBV12-4 | TGTGCCAGCAGTCAGGGGCTCTCACTTAATGAGCAGTACTTC | CASSQGLSLNEQYF
TRBJ2-5 | - | - | TRBV12-3/TRBV12-4 | TGTGCCAGTATGGATCGGCAAGAGACCCAGTACTTC | CASMDRQETQYF
TRBJ1-2 | many | - | TRBV10-3 | TGTGCCATCAGTGAGGAGGCTAACTATGGCTACACCTTC | CAISEEANYGYTF
TRBJ2-5 | once | TRBD2 | TRBV5-1 | TGCGCCAGCAGCCGAGGTAGCGGGAGAGGGGTGGATGGTGAGCAGTACTTC | CASSRGSGRGVDGEQYF
TRBJ1-5 | few | - | TRBV12-3/TRBV12-4 | TGTGCCAGCAGAGATCAGGGGAATCAGCCCCAGCATTTT | CASRDQGNQPQHF
TRBJ2-5 | few | TRBD2 | TRBV9 | TGTGCCAGCTCCGGGGGGGTAGCGGGAGGAAAACAAGAGACCCAGTACTTC | CASSGGVAGGKQETQYF
TRBJ2-7 | - | - | TRBV7-9 | TGTGCCAGCAGCCCCGACAGGCAGCCCTACGAGCAGTACTTC | CASSPDRQPYEQYF
TRBJ1-1 | few | - | TRBV4-3 | TGCGCCAGCAGCCAAGTGGACGACACTGAAGCTTTCTTT | CASSQVDDTEAFF
TRBJ2-3 | - | - | TRBV20-1 | TGCAGTGCTCCGAGGGGTCTGGTTGCGGGGACAGATACGCAGTATTTT | CSAPRGLVAGTDTQYF
TRBJ2-7 | - | - | TRBV9 | TGTGCCAGCAGCACCGGTGCACTCTCGGGCGAGCAGTACTTC | CASSTGALSGEQYF
TRBJ2-5 | - | - | TRBV5-6 | TGTGCCAGCAGCTTATATACGTGGGGGTATGGTGGAGAGACCCAGTACTTC | CASSLYTWGYGGETQYF
TRBJ2-1 | - | - | TRBV20-1 | TGCAGTGCTAGATCGGGTGGCGTGGGGAATGAGCAGTTCTTC | CSARSGGVGNEQFF
TRBJ2-3 | - | - | TRBV6-1 | TGTGCCAGCAGTGCCCGCTTCACAGATACGCAGTATTTT | CASSARFTDTQYF
TRBJ1-6 | - | - | TRBV7-9 | TGTGCCAGCAGCGGTGTGCAGTATAATCCACCCCTCCACTTT | CASSGVQYNPPLHF
TRBJ2-5 | - | - | TRBV5-1 | TGCGCCAGCAGCCCTGGGGCTTACACTCAAGAGACCCAGTACTTC | CASSPGAYTQETQYF
TRBJ2-4 | - | - | TRBV9 | TGTGCCAGCAGCCCAGGCGGTACACTAGCCAAAAACATTCAGTACTTC | CASSPGGTLAKNIQYF
TRBJ2-1 | - | - | TRBV4-1 | TGCGCCAGCAGCCAAGATCCGGTGGAGAGCTCCTACAATGAGCAGTTCTTC | CASSQDPVESSYNEQFF
TRBJ2-1 | - | TRBD2 | TRBV7-2 | TGTGCCAGCAGCCCGCTCCCCTTACTAGCGCAAAGATCAGACAATGAGCAGTTCTTC | CASSPLPLLAQRSDNEQFF
TRBJ2-3 | - | - | TRBV20-1 | TGCAGTGCAGTTCCCGGGACGGGACTCCGCACAGATACGCAGTATTTT | CSAVPGTGLRTDTQYF
TRBJ2-1 | - | TRBD1 | TRBV4-2 | TGTGCCAGCAGCCCGCGACAGGGTAGTGAGCAGTTCTTC | CASSPRQGSEQFF
TRBJ2-1 | few | TRBD2 | TRBV11-1 | TGTGCCAGCAGCCGGCCCCTAGCGGGGGCATACAATGAGCAGTTCTTC | CASSRPLAGAYNEQFF
TRBJ1-1 | - | - | TRBV7-8 | TGTGCCAGCAGCTTATTTGGAGGGGAGAACACTGAAGCTTTCTTT | CASSLFGGENTEAFF
TRBJ1-1 | - | - | TRBV6-1 | TGTGCCAGCATCCTCGACAGAGACACCGAAGCTTTCTTT | CASILDRDTEAFF
TRBJ1-1 | - | - | TRBV4-3 | TGCGCCAGCAGCCAAGAGGTCGTGGTGAACACTGAAGCTTTCTTT | CASSQEVVVNTEAFF
TRBJ2-7 | - | TRBD1 | TRBV28 | TGTGCCAGCAGCCGGGACAGTGGCCTAGTTTATGGCTACGAGCAGTACTTC | CASSRDSGLVYGYEQYF
TRBJ1-1 | - | TRBD1 | TRBV2 | TGTGCCAGCAGACATCGACAGGGCATGGCTACCAGCACTGAAGCTTTCTTT | CASRHRQGMATSTEAFF
TRBJ2-3 | - | - | TRBV20-1 | TGCAGTGCTTCTTTCCGGAGTAGCACAGATACGCAGTATTTT | CSASFRSSTDTQYF
TRBJ2-3 | - | - | TRBV7-2 | TGTGCCAGCAGCTCTGATGGCGCAGATACGCAGTATTTT | CASSSDGADTQYF
TRBJ1-2 | - | TRBD1 | TRBV3-1 | TGTACCAGCAGCCCGGCAGGGGGTGAAGACTATGGCTACACCTTC | CTSSPAGGEDYGYTF
TRBJ2-3 | - | TRBD2 | TRBV27 | TGTGCCAGCAGTTCCCCAATAGCGGGAGTGCGCACAGATACGCAGTATTTT | CASSSPIAGVRTDTQYF
TRBJ1-2 | - | TRBD1 | TRBV5-1 | TGCGCCAGCAGCTGGAGGGGACAGGGATCTGGCTACACCTTC | CASSWRGQGSGYTF
TRBJ2-2 | - | - | TRBV11-2 | TGTGCCAGCAAGGGACTGAAAGGCCCCGGGGAGCTGTTTTTT | CASKGLKGPGELFF
TRBJ2-4 | - | TRBD1 | TRBV15 | TGTGCCACCAGCAGAGGGGACAGGGCCTTGCCGCAGTACTTC | CATSRGDRALPQYF
TRBJ2-1 | few | TRBD2 | TRBV14 | TGTGCCAGCAGCCAAGGTAGCCTAGCGGGTGAGCAGTTCTTC | CASSQGSLAGEQFF
TRBJ2-1 | few | - | TRBV2 | TGTGCCAGCAGTGTGACGACACGAGAGACCTACAATGAGCAGTTCTTC | CASSVTTRETYNEQFF
TRBJ1-2 | few | - | TRBV29-1 | TGCAGCGCCAGCTCGGGGGCAGGGGCAGATGGCTACACCTTC | CSASSGAGADGYTF
TRBJ2-4 | - | - | TRBV15 | TGTGCCACCAGCGCCGGGGCCAAAAACATTCAGTACTTC | CATSAGAKNIQYF
TRBJ2-7 | once | - | TRBV4-1 | TGCGCCAGCAGCCAGAGGTTAAGGTATCGGGGCGCCTACGAGCAGTACTTC | CASSQRLRYRGAYEQYF
TRBJ2-5 | few | - | TRBV29-1 | TGCAGCGTTGAAGTTGGGGGGATAGCAGAGCAGTACTTC | CSVEVGGIAEQYF
TRBJ1-2 | - | - | TRBV20-1 | TGCAGTGCTAGAGAGGGCAGTCTTAACTATGGCTACACCTTC | CSAREGSLNYGYTF
TRBJ1-5 | - | - | TRBV3-1 | TGTGCCAGCAGCCAAACGATGGGGGCGCACGCCCAGCATTTT | CASSQTMGAHAQHF
TRBJ1-1 | few | - | TRBV12-3/TRBV12-4 | TGTGCCAGCAGTTTAGGGGGGAATGCTGAAGCTTTCTTT | CASSLGGNAEAFF
TRBJ2-3 | few | - | TRBV20-1 | TGCAGTGCTAGCGGTGTCGGCCCCTACGATACGCAGTATTTT | CSASGVGPYDTQYF
TRBJ2-7 | few | TRBD2 | TRBV7-8 | TGTGCCAGCAGCCTGCCAGCGGGACGGACCTACGAGCAGTACTTC | CASSLPAGRTYEQYF
TRBJ2-5 | once | TRBD2 | TRBV20-1 | TGCAGTGCTAGAGACGGCGGGAGGGCGGGGGAGACCCAGTACTTC | CSARDGGRAGETQYF
TRBJ2-1 | few | TRBD2 | TRBV30 | TGTGCCTGGAGGAGGACTAGCGGGTATGGGGATGAGCAGTTCTTC | CAWRRTSGYGDEQFF
TRBJ2-2 | - | - | TRBV24-1 | TGTGCCACCAGTGATTTGTCCGGGGAGCTGTTTTTT | CATSDLSGELFF
TRBJ1-2 | once | - | TRBV7-9 | TGTGCCAGCAGCTCACTCAACGAACAGGGTGATGGCTACACCTTC | CASSSLNEQGDGYTF
TRBJ2-7 | - | - | TRBV20-1 | TGCAGGGCTAGAGATCGGGAATACGAGCAGTACTTC | CRARDREYEQYF
TRBJ2-1 | few | - | TRBV5-1 | TGCGCCAGCAGCGCCGAGGCCAATGAGCAGTTCTTC | CASSAEANEQFF
TRBJ1-2 | many | - | TRBV4-3 | TGCGCCAGCAGCCCGGACCTGGAGCCCTATGGCTACACCTTC | CASSPDLEPYGYTF